Listed below are T cell receptor beta chains from one sample, sequenced in a study of cytomegalovirus exposure and HLA in healthy donors. Profiled with immunoSEQ multiplex PCR; TCRdb holds only in-frame clones, not every one. The data contain about 160,000 clones, around 80% of them singletons. Sequencing used PBMCs. These receptors originate from a woman aged 18 to 35 in good health and CMV-seronegative. CDR3s include the opening cysteine and the closing phenylalanine or tryptophan. The D gene is left open where the match is weak. Part of the rows lack a size; the others show once, few, many or a class for expanded clones.

>TRBD1|.|TRBJ1-2|TRBV5-6
CASSLPRDRNYGYTF
TGTGCCAGCAGCCTACCCCGGGACAGGAACTATGGCTACACCTTC
>TRBD1|.|TRBJ2-7|TRBV6-1
CASSGGQGRPYEQYF
TGTGCCAGCAGTGGCGGACAGGGGCGCCCCTACGAGCAGTACTTC
>.|.|TRBJ1-6|TRBV2
CASSVDSGSPLHF
TGTGCCAGCAGTGTTGACTCTGGTTCACCCCTCCACTTT
>.|.|TRBJ1-1|TRBV6-5
CATSQGPEAFF
TGTGCCACCTCACAGGGCCCTGAAGCTTTCTTT
>.|.|TRBJ1-1|TRBV20-1
CSARREEAFF
TGCAGTGCTAGACGGGAGGAAGCTTTCTTT
>TRBD2|.|TRBJ2-5|TRBV30
CAWSAGLAGTETQYF
TGTGCCTGGAGCGCCGGACTAGCGGGGACGGAGACCCAGTACTTC
>.|.|TRBJ2-2|TRBV4-1
CASSLDRPDTGELFF
TGCGCCAGCAGCCTCGACAGACCCGACACCGGGGAGCTGTTTTTT
>.|.|TRBJ2-1|TRBV27
CASKWGDNEQFF
TGTGCCAGTAAATGGGGGGACAATGAGCAGTTCTTC
>.|.|TRBJ2-7|TRBV30
CAWSNKYSHSKTYEQYF
TGTGCCTGGAGCAATAAATACAGCCACTCGAAAACTTACGAGCAGTACTTC
>TRBD1|few|TRBJ1-2|TRBV29-1
CSVVPRQGVFYSIQYYGYTF
TGCAGCGTTGTTCCGCGACAGGGAGTTTTTTATTCAATCCAATACTATGGCTACACCTTC
>.|.|TRBJ2-7|TRBV21-1
CASRTRTYEQYF
TGTGCCAGCAGGACAAGGACCTACGAGCAGTACTTC
>.|.|TRBJ2-6|TRBV2
CASTGWGGANVLTF
TGTGCCAGCACAGGGTGGGGTGGGGCCAACGTCCTGACTTTC
>TRBD1|.|TRBJ2-7|TRBV15
CATSRGTGGNYEQYF
TGTGCCACCAGCAGAGGGACAGGGGGAAACTACGAGCAGTACTTC